The rows below give T cell receptor beta chains drawn from one sample of a study of identical twins. Via MiXCR, TCRdb re-called the 5' RACE reads, giving one row per CDR3 protein. The sample has more than 400,000 distinct CDR3 sequences, roughly 15% seen once. These data were also filed under a second study, of yellow fever vaccine responses in identical twins.

Sequencing was done on a sample of CD4+ T cells sorted from blood. These receptors were taken from a woman aged 18 to 35 in good health. Each CDR3 is given without its conserved first and last residue. The D gene is left open where the match is weak.

D gene | V gene | CDR3 protein
NA | TRBV10-3 | AISDYDTGELF
TRBD2 | TRBV7-2 | ASSREIRTSGETQY
NA | TRBV11-2 | ASSSGLGEQF
NA | TRBV15 | ATSRDGGYNSPLH
NA | TRBV5-1 | ASRPTAALRDIQY
NA | TRBV2 | ASSETFHNPSGANVLT
TRBD1 | TRBV28 | ASSLDRGRVGRYGYT
TRBD2 | TRBV2 | ASLAGGSTDTQY
NA | TRBV7-2 | ASSPSEHQYNEQF
NA | TRBV4-1 | ASSQAPSRIAQY
NA | TRBV12-3/TRBV12-4 | ASSFGGGRENQPQH
TRBD1 | TRBV5-1 | ASSKGDRMNTEAF
TRBD1 | TRBV4-2 | ASSQPQGDTPYEQY
NA | TRBV5-1 | ASSLTQGSGANVLT
NA | TRBV29-1 | SVQSGYGNQPQH
TRBD1 | TRBV5-1 | ASSLGGQTYNEQF
NA | TRBV28 | ASSLWGAQVANVLT
NA | TRBV27 | ASGRPSSYEQY
TRBD2 | TRBV11-1 | ASSPKIAGGPGANVLT
TRBD2 | TRBV7-2 | ASSFRGEAGNYYTQY
TRBD1 | TRBV6-5 | ASSYWDSKNTGELF
NA | TRBV12-3/TRBV12-4 | ATSPTFLSGYT
NA | TRBV6-1 | ASSIRQAETQY